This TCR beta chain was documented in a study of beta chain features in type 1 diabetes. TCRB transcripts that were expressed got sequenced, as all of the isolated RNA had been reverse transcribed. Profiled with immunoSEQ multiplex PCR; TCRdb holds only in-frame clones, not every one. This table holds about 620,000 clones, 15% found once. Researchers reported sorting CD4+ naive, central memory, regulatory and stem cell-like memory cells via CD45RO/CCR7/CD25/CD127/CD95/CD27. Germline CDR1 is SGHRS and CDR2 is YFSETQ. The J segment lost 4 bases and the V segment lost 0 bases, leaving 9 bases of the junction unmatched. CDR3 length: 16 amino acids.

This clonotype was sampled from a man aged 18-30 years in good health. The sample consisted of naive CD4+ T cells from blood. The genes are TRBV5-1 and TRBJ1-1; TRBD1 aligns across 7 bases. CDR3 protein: CASSLVGGGASTEAFF. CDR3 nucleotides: TGCGCCAGCAGCTTGGTTGGAGGGGGCGCGAGCACTGAAGCTTTCTTT.